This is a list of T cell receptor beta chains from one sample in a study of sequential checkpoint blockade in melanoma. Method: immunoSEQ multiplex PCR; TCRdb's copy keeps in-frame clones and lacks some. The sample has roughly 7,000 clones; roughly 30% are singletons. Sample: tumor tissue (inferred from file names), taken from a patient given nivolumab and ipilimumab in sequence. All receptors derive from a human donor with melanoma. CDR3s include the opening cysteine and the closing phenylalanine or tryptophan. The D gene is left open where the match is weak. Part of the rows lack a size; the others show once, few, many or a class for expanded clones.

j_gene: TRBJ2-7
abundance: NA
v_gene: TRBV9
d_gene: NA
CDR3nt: TGTGCCAGCAGTTCGTCGGGAGACCACGAGCAGTACTTC
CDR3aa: CASSSSGDHEQYF

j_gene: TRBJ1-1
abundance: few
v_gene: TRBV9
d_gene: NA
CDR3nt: TGTGCCAGCAGTGATGTACAGCTGAACACTGAAGCTTTCTTT
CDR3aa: CASSDVQLNTEAFF

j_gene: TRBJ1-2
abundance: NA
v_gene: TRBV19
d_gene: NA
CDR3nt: TGTGCCAGTAGTATGGAGGTCGGGGGGAACTTATATGGCTACACCTTC
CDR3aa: CASSMEVGGNLYGYTF

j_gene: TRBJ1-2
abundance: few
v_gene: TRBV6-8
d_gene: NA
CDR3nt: TGTGCCAGCAGTGTAGAAACAGCCTCCTATGGCTACACCTTC
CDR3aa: CASSVETASYGYTF

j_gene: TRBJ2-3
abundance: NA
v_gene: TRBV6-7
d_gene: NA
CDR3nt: TGTGCCAGCAGTTATGTGGGTACGCAGTATTTT
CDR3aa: CASSYVGTQYF

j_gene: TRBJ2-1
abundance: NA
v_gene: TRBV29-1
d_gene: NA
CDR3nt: TGCAGCTCCGGAGCGGCGGACAATGAGCAGTTCTTC
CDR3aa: CSSGAADNEQFF

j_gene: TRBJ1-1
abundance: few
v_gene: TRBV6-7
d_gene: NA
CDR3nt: TGTGCCAGCAGGTGGGGGGCCGACACTGAAGCTTTCTTT
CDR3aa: CASRWGADTEAFF

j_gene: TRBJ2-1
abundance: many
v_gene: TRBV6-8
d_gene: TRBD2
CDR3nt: TGTGCCAGCATGCGGGTCGGGGGGGAGCAGTTCTTC
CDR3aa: CASMRVGGEQFF

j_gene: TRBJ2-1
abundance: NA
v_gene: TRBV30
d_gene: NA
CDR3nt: TGTGCCTGGGGCAGCGGGACACATTACAATGAGCAGTTCTTC
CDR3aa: CAWGSGTHYNEQFF

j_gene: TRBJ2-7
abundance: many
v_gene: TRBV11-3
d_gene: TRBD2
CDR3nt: TGTGCCAGCAGCCTACTCGGGGGGTCCTACGAGCAGTACTTC
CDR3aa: CASSLLGGSYEQYF

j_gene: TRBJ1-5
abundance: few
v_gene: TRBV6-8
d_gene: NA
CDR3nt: TGTGCCAGTGGGGCAACACCTGCGGGCAATCAGCCCCAGCATTTT
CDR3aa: CASGATPAGNQPQHF

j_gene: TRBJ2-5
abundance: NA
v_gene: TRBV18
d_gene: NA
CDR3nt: TGTGCCAGCTCACCACCGGGACCTCTGCAAGAGACCCAGTACTTC
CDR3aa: CASSPPGPLQETQYF

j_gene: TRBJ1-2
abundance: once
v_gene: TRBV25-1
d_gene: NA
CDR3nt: TGTGCCAGCAGTGAGCCGAACCGCTATGGCTACACCTTC
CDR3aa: CASSEPNRYGYTF

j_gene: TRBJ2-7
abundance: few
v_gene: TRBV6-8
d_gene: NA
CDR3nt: TGTGCCAGCAGTTACTCGCCGGACGGTCTCTACGAGCAGTACTTC
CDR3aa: CASSYSPDGLYEQYF

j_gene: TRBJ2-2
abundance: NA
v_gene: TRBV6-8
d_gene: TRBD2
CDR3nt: TGTGCCAGCAGCTTTACTAGCGGGGCCTTGGGAGGGGAGCTGTTTTTT
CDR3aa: CASSFTSGALGGELFF

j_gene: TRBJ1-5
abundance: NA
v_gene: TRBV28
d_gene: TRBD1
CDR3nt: TGTGCCAGCAGTTTAGACAGGGGGTATAGCAATCAGCCCCAGCATTTT
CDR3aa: CASSLDRGYSNQPQHF

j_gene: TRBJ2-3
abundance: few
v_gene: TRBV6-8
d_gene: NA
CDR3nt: TGTGCCAGCAGCCGGGACCGACGCACAGATACGCAGTATTTT
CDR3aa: CASSRDRRTDTQYF

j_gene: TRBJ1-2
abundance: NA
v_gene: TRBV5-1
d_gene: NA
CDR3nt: TGCGCCAGCAGCGATCCGGGGCGGCTGAACTATGGCTACACCTTC
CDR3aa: CASSDPGRLNYGYTF

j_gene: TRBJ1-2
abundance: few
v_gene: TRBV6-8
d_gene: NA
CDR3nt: TGTGCCAGCAGAAACCCCGCCGGTATAGGGGGCTACACCTTC
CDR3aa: CASRNPAGIGGYTF

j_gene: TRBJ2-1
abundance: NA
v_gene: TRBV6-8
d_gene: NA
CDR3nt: TGTGCCAGCAGTTGGGACCGACCGCCGAGGGATGAGCAGTTCTTC
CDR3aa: CASSWDRPPRDEQFF

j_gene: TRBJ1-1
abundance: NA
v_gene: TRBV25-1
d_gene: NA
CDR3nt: TGTGCCAGCAGTGAATACCCCATACGGGGTAAGAACACTGAAGCTTTCTTT
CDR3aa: CASSEYPIRGKNTEAFF

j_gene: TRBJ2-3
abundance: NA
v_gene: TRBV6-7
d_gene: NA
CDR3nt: TGTGCCAGCACATTCAAACATACGCAGTATTTT
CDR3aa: CASTFKHTQYF

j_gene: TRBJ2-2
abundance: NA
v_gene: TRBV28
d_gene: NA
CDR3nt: TGTGCCAGCAATGGTCCCAACACCGGGGAGCTGTTTTTT
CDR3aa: CASNGPNTGELFF

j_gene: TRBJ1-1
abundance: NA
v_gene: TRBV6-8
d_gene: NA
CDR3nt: TGTGCCAGCAGTATGGGGGGAATTGAGAACACTGAAGCTTTCTTT
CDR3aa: CASSMGGIENTEAFF

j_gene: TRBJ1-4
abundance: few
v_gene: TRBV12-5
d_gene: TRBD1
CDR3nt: TGTGCCAGCGGCAGGGGGCAAGAAAAACTGTTTTTT
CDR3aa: CASGRGQEKLFF

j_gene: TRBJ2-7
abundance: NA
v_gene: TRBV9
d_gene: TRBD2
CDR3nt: TGTGCCAGCACGGCTAGCGGGAGAGGGGAGCAGTACTTC
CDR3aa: CASTASGRGEQYF

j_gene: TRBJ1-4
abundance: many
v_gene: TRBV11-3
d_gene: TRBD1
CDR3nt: TGTGCCAGCAGCCCGGGACAGGGGGCTGTAGAGGGTGAAAAACTGTTTTTT
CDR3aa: CASSPGQGAVEGEKLFF

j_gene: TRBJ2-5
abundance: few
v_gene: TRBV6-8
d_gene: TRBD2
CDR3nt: TGTGCCAGCAGTCCTAGCGGGAGGGCCGGGGAGACCCAGTACTTC
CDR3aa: CASSPSGRAGETQYF

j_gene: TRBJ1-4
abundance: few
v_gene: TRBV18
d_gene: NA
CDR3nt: TGTGCCAGCTCACCGGGAAACAGGGAGGTTGAAAAACTGTTTTTT
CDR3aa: CASSPGNREVEKLFF

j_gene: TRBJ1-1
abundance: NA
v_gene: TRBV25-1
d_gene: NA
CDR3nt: TGTGCCAGCAGTCCCTATGACTCGACGGAGACTGAAGCTTTCTTT
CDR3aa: CASSPYDSTETEAFF

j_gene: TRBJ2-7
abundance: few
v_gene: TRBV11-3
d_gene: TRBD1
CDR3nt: TGTGCCAGCAGCTCCGGAATAGGGGACAGGGACTCCTACGAGCAGTACTTC
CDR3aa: CASSSGIGDRDSYEQYF

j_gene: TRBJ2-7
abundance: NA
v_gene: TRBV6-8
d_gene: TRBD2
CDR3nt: TGTGCCAGCAGTGGGATTGGACTAGCTTGGGGAGGTTCCGAGCAGTACTTC
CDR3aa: CASSGIGLAWGGSEQYF

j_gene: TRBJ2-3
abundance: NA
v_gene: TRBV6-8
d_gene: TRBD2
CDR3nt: TGTGCCAGCAGTGTATCTAGCGGGGCTAGCACAGATACGCAGTATTTT
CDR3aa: CASSVSSGASTDTQYF

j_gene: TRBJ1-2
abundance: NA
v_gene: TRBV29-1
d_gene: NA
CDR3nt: TGCAGCGTTGCCCCGGACAACGGCTATGGCTACACCTTC
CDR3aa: CSVAPDNGYGYTF

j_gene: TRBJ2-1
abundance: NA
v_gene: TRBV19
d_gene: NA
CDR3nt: TGTGCCAGTAGTATCCCCTGGGATGGGTCCTACAATGAGCAGTTCTTC
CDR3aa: CASSIPWDGSYNEQFF

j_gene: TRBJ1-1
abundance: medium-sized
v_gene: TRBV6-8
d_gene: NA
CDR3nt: TGTGCCAGCAGTCCGGGGGGGAACACTGAAGCTTTCTTT
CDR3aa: CASSPGGNTEAFF

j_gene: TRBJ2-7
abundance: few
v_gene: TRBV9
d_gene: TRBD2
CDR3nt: TGTGCCAGCAGCGCCGGACTAGCGGACTACGAGCAGTACTTC
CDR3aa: CASSAGLADYEQYF

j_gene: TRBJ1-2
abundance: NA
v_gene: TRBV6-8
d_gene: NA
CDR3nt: TGTGCCAGCAAACCTACCGGGACGCCCGGCTACACCTTC
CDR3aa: CASKPTGTPGYTF

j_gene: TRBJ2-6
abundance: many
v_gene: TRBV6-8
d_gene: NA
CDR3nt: TGTGCCAGCAGACAACGTGGGGGGACAGAACATAGTTCTGGGGCCAACGTCCTGACTTTC
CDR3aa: CASRQRGGTEHSSGANVLTF

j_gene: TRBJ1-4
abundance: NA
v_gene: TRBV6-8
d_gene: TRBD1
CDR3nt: TGTGCCAGCAGAGAAAGGGACAGGGGAGGGGAAAAACTGTTTTTT
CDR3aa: CASRERDRGGEKLFF

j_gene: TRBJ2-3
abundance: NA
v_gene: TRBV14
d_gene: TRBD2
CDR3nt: TGTGCCAGCAGCCAAGAGGGTTTGTCTAGCGGGCGCCCACGTAAGGGGACGCAGTATTTT
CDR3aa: CASSQEGLSSGRPRKGTQYF

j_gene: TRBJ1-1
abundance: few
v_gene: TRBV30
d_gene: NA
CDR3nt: TGTGCCTGGAGTGCCCGGGGGACTCACCAAGCTTTCTTT
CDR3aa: CAWSARGTHQAFF

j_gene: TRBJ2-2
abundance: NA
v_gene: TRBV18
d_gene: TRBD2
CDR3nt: TGTGCCAGCTCGCCTCCTACCGCTTTCGCAGCGGGAGATAGCACCGGGGAGCTGTTTTTT
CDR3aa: CASSPPTAFAAGDSTGELFF

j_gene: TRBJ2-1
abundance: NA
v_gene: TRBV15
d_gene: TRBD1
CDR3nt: TGTGCCACCAGCAGAGATCAGGGAGACAGGGGGCTCGACAATGAGCAGTTCTTC
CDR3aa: CATSRDQGDRGLDNEQFF

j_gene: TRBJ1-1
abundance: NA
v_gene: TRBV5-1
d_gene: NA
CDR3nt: TGCGCCAGCAGCTTGGGGGGATGGGGGACCCACATGAACACTGAAGCTTTCTTT
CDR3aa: CASSLGGWGTHMNTEAFF

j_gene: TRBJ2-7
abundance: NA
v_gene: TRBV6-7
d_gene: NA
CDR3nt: TGTGCCAGCAGGAGCGCTTACGAGCAGTACTTC
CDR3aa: CASRSAYEQYF

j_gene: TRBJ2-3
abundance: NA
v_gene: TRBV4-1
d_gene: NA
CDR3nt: TGCGCCAGCAGCAATAGCTGGACCTTCACAGATACGCAGTATTTT
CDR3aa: CASSNSWTFTDTQYF

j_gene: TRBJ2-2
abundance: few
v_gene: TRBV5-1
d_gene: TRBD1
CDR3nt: TGCGCCAGCAGCATCGGACAGGGGAACACCGGGGAGCTGTTTTTT
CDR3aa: CASSIGQGNTGELFF

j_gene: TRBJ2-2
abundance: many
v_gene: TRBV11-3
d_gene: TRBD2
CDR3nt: TGTGCCAGCAGTCCAAGACTAGCGGGAGACACCGGGGAGCTGTTTTTT
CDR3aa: CASSPRLAGDTGELFF

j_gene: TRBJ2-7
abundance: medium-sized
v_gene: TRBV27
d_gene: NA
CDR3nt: TGTGCCAGCAGTTTATCGTTGCTAGCCCACGAGCAGTACTTC
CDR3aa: CASSLSLLAHEQYF

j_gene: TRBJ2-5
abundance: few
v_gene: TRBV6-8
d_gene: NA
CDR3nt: TGTGCCAGCAGTGGACATGGTGAGACCCAGTACTTC
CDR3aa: CASSGHGETQYF

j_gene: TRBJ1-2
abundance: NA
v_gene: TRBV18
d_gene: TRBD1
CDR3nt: TGTGCCAGCTCACCTGGGGACAGGCTTTATGGCTACACCTTC
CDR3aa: CASSPGDRLYGYTF

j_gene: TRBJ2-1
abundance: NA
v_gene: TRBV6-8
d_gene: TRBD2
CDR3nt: TGTGCCAGCAGACTACCTAGGACTAGAGAGATGATCGAGCAGTTCTTC
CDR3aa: CASRLPRTREMIEQFF

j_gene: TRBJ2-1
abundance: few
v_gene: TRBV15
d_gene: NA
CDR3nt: TGTGCCACCAGCGTCTGGGGAGGAAACAATGAGCAGTTCTTC
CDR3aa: CATSVWGGNNEQFF